Listed here is a single TCR gamma chain. Its antigen is not known. More than 8 formalin-fixed paraffin-embedded scrolls, each 5 µm thick, supplied each case's genomic DNA. Without suspected coeliac disease, controls underwent endoscopy for reflux, dyspepsia or gastritis. Trimming cost V 10 bases and J 5 bases; bases outside gene matches: 14. From germline, CDR1 is VINAFY and CDR2 YDVSNSKD. The CDR3 has 13 amino acids. The sample originates from a study of intestinal T cells in coeliac disease. Overall study findings and caveats: All 20 or so biopsies were correctly classified by TRD kmer clustering.

The TRG library came from about 0.2 ug of biopsy DNA amplified with LymphoTrack primers. TCRdb re-called the multiplex PCR reads via CATT. The sample lists about 420 gamma-chain clones, around 45% seen once, with 50% to 65% in the top ten. The sequence derives from a human donor who served as a control with a normal duodenal biopsy, not a healthy volunteer. Sequencing was performed on a duodenal biopsy. The chain combines TRGV5 with TRGJ1 or TRGJ2. The CDR3 DNA sequence: TGTGCCACTGGGACAGGCCTTCATTATAAGAAACTCTTT. It is translated as CATGTGLHYKKLF.